This is a list of T cell receptor beta chains from one sample in a study of cytomegalovirus exposure and HLA in healthy donors. Method: immunoSEQ multiplex PCR; TCRdb's copy keeps in-frame clones and lacks some. The profile shows 50,000 or so clones, just under 95% of them singletons. Specimen: PBMCs. These receptor sequences come from a young man in good health and CMV-seronegative. CDR3s include the opening cysteine and the closing phenylalanine or tryptophan. Each record gives: D gene, V gene, clone size, J gene, CDR3 protein, CDR3 DNA. A D gene is named only where the DNA matches it firmly. Expanded clones are given a class, and other clones once, few, many or no size at all.

d_gene: -
v_gene: TRBV11-3
abundance: once
j_gene: TRBJ1-1
CDR3aa: CASRRLGTFDMNTEAFF
CDR3nt: TGTGCCAGCAGAAGACTCGGGACATTCGACATGAACACTGAAGCTTTCTTT

d_gene: -
v_gene: TRBV5-6
abundance: -
j_gene: TRBJ1-1
CDR3aa: CASSLTVVSSEAFF
CDR3nt: TGTGCCAGCAGCTTGACGGTGGTTTCTAGTGAAGCTTTCTTT

d_gene: TRBD1
v_gene: TRBV28
abundance: -
j_gene: TRBJ2-5
CDR3aa: CASSANRGFMAETQYF
CDR3nt: TGTGCCAGCAGTGCAAACAGGGGTTTCATGGCGGAGACCCAGTACTTC

d_gene: TRBD2
v_gene: TRBV14
abundance: -
j_gene: TRBJ2-7
CDR3aa: CASSQHGSLGTSGKKFSYEQYF
CDR3nt: TGTGCCAGCAGCCAGCACGGGTCGCTTGGGACTAGCGGGAAAAAGTTCTCCTACGAGCAGTACTTC

d_gene: -
v_gene: TRBV7-3
abundance: -
j_gene: TRBJ1-1
CDR3aa: CASSSTPSTEAFF
CDR3nt: TGTGCCAGCAGCTCGACACCTTCCACTGAAGCTTTCTTT

d_gene: -
v_gene: TRBV19
abundance: -
j_gene: TRBJ1-4
CDR3aa: CASSNHRATNEKLFF
CDR3nt: TGTGCCAGTAGTAACCACAGGGCGACTAATGAAAAACTGTTTTTT

d_gene: TRBD1
v_gene: TRBV5-5
abundance: -
j_gene: TRBJ2-3
CDR3aa: CASSQNTGGRTDTQYF
CDR3nt: TGTGCCAGCAGCCAAAACACAGGGGGCCGGACAGATACGCAGTATTTT

d_gene: -
v_gene: TRBV6-5
abundance: -
j_gene: TRBJ1-5
CDR3aa: CASRRKISNQPQHF
CDR3nt: TGTGCCAGCAGGCGCAAAATCAGCAATCAGCCCCAGCATTTT

d_gene: -
v_gene: TRBV5-5
abundance: -
j_gene: TRBJ1-5
CDR3aa: CASSFDVPGGSNQPQHF
CDR3nt: TGTGCCAGCAGCTTTGACGTTCCAGGAGGTAGCAATCAGCCCCAGCATTTT

d_gene: TRBD1
v_gene: TRBV18
abundance: -
j_gene: TRBJ2-7
CDR3aa: CASLGQGANEQYF
CDR3nt: TGTGCCAGCTTGGGACAGGGGGCGAACGAGCAGTACTTC

d_gene: TRBD1
v_gene: TRBV13
abundance: -
j_gene: TRBJ2-7
CDR3aa: CASSILSSGTGSYEQYF
CDR3nt: TGTGCCAGCAGCATACTGTCCTCCGGGACAGGCTCCTACGAGCAGTACTTC

d_gene: -
v_gene: TRBV28
abundance: -
j_gene: TRBJ1-4
CDR3aa: CASNEGGGGRRGEKLFF
CDR3nt: TGTGCCAGCAACGAGGGGGGAGGGGGTCGCCGGGGTGAAAAACTGTTTTTT

d_gene: -
v_gene: TRBV7-6
abundance: -
j_gene: TRBJ1-1
CDR3aa: CASSGSGLSNTEAFF
CDR3nt: TGTGCCAGCAGCGGCAGCGGGCTCTCCAACACTGAAGCTTTCTTT

d_gene: -
v_gene: TRBV30
abundance: -
j_gene: TRBJ1-4
CDR3aa: CAWSEIKEKLFF
CDR3nt: TGTGCCTGGAGCGAGATCAAGGAAAAACTGTTTTTT

d_gene: -
v_gene: TRBV5-1
abundance: once
j_gene: TRBJ1-1
CDR3aa: CASSLGDPGVAFF
CDR3nt: TGCGCCAGCAGCCTGGGCGACCCGGGGGTAGCTTTCTTT

d_gene: -
v_gene: TRBV15
abundance: -
j_gene: TRBJ2-1
CDR3aa: CATSRGLEVSYNEQFF
CDR3nt: TGTGCCACCAGCAGGGGACTGGAGGTCTCCTACAATGAGCAGTTCTTC

d_gene: -
v_gene: TRBV5-6
abundance: -
j_gene: TRBJ2-7
CDR3aa: CASSLAPGSSYEQYF
CDR3nt: TGTGCCAGCAGCTTGGCCCCCGGTAGCTCCTACGAGCAGTACTTC

d_gene: TRBD2
v_gene: TRBV4-2
abundance: -
j_gene: TRBJ2-5
CDR3aa: CASSQDGPSGDQETQYF
CDR3nt: TGTGCCAGCAGCCAAGACGGGCCTAGCGGCGACCAAGAGACCCAGTACTTC

d_gene: -
v_gene: TRBV7-9
abundance: -
j_gene: TRBJ1-1
CDR3aa: CASSSPKGGTEAFF
CDR3nt: TGTGCCAGCAGCTCCCCCAAGGGGGGGACTGAAGCTTTCTTT

d_gene: -
v_gene: TRBV10-3
abundance: -
j_gene: TRBJ2-3
CDR3aa: CAISEGGSIVADTQYF
CDR3nt: TGTGCCATCAGTGAGGGGGGCAGTATAGTTGCAGATACGCAGTATTTT

d_gene: TRBD2
v_gene: TRBV7-2
abundance: -
j_gene: TRBJ2-3
CDR3aa: CASSRGLASPDTQYF
CDR3nt: TGTGCCAGCAGCCGGGGACTAGCCTCCCCAGATACGCAGTATTTT

d_gene: TRBD2
v_gene: TRBV11-3
abundance: -
j_gene: TRBJ2-7
CDR3aa: CASSLSSGRNEQYF
CDR3nt: TGTGCCAGCAGCTTATCTAGCGGGAGGAACGAGCAGTACTTC

d_gene: -
v_gene: TRBV2
abundance: -
j_gene: TRBJ1-5
CDR3aa: CASSDWENQPQHF
CDR3nt: TGTGCCAGCAGTGATTGGGAGAATCAGCCCCAGCATTTT

d_gene: TRBD1
v_gene: TRBV10-3
abundance: -
j_gene: TRBJ1-1
CDR3aa: CAIRDRPNTEAFF
CDR3nt: TGTGCCATCCGGGACAGACCGAACACTGAAGCTTTCTTT

d_gene: -
v_gene: TRBV10-2
abundance: -
j_gene: TRBJ2-7
CDR3aa: CASSRSSVFFSYEQYF
CDR3nt: TGCGCCAGCAGTAGGTCTAGCGTCTTCTTCTCCTACGAGCAGTACTTC

d_gene: TRBD2
v_gene: TRBV7-2
abundance: -
j_gene: TRBJ2-7
CDR3aa: CASSPEVAGGPYEQYF
CDR3nt: TGTGCCAGCAGCCCGGAAGTAGCGGGAGGGCCCTACGAGCAGTACTTC

d_gene: -
v_gene: TRBV11-3
abundance: once
j_gene: TRBJ1-2
CDR3aa: CASSLDQTGYGYTF
CDR3nt: TGTGCCAGCAGCTTAGATCAGACGGGCTATGGCTACACCTTC

d_gene: TRBD1
v_gene: TRBV10-2
abundance: -
j_gene: TRBJ1-5
CDR3aa: CASRNTGGNQPQHF
CDR3nt: TGCGCCAGCAGAAACACAGGGGGAAATCAGCCCCAGCATTTT

d_gene: -
v_gene: TRBV5-6
abundance: -
j_gene: TRBJ2-7
CDR3aa: CASSPQGTYEQYF
CDR3nt: TGTGCCAGCAGCCCGCAGGGGACCTACGAGCAGTACTTC

d_gene: TRBD1
v_gene: TRBV19
abundance: -
j_gene: TRBJ2-7
CDR3aa: CASSIGQGSYEQYF
CDR3nt: TGTGCCAGTAGTATAGGACAGGGGTCCTACGAGCAGTACTTC

d_gene: TRBD2
v_gene: TRBV2
abundance: -
j_gene: TRBJ2-7
CDR3aa: CASSPLAGGSYEQYF
CDR3nt: TGTGCCAGCAGTCCATTAGCGGGGGGTTCCTACGAGCAGTACTTC

d_gene: -
v_gene: TRBV7-2
abundance: -
j_gene: TRBJ2-3
CDR3aa: CASSVNTDTQYF
CDR3nt: TGTGCCAGCAGCGTAAACACAGATACGCAGTATTTT

d_gene: TRBD1
v_gene: TRBV19
abundance: -
j_gene: TRBJ1-2
CDR3aa: CASSIQGANYGYTF
CDR3nt: TGTGCCAGTAGTATCCAGGGGGCGAACTATGGCTACACCTTC

d_gene: -
v_gene: TRBV7-7
abundance: few
j_gene: TRBJ2-1
CDR3aa: CASSSGRGAGNEQFF
CDR3nt: TGTGCCAGCAGCTCCGGACGGGGGGCCGGCAATGAGCAGTTCTTC

d_gene: -
v_gene: TRBV2
abundance: few
j_gene: TRBJ2-7
CDR3aa: CASKGVSGQYF
CDR3nt: TGTGCCAGCAAAGGGGTTTCCGGGCAGTACTTC

d_gene: -
v_gene: TRBV5-1
abundance: -
j_gene: TRBJ2-7
CDR3aa: CASSFRGGSYEQYF
CDR3nt: TGCGCCAGCAGCTTTCGGGGAGGTTCCTACGAGCAGTACTTC

d_gene: -
v_gene: TRBV27
abundance: -
j_gene: TRBJ2-7
CDR3aa: CASSPTGLWDSYEQYF
CDR3nt: TGTGCCAGCAGTCCAACGGGACTCTGGGACAGTTACGAGCAGTACTTC

d_gene: -
v_gene: TRBV5-1
abundance: once
j_gene: TRBJ2-2
CDR3aa: CASSLVVRNTGELFF
CDR3nt: TGCGCCAGCAGCTTGGTTGTCAGGAACACCGGGGAGCTGTTTTTT

d_gene: -
v_gene: TRBV6-5
abundance: -
j_gene: TRBJ1-2
CDR3aa: CASKAGDYGYTF
CDR3nt: TGTGCCAGCAAGGCAGGGGACTATGGCTACACCTTC

d_gene: -
v_gene: TRBV9
abundance: -
j_gene: TRBJ2-1
CDR3aa: CASSVDGSIANEQFF
CDR3nt: TGTGCCAGCAGCGTAGACGGGAGCATCGCCAATGAGCAGTTCTTC

d_gene: TRBD1
v_gene: TRBV19
abundance: -
j_gene: TRBJ2-6
CDR3aa: CASKDRGLPGANVLTF
CDR3nt: TGTGCCAGTAAGGACAGGGGACTGCCTGGGGCCAACGTCCTGACTTTC

d_gene: -
v_gene: TRBV11-2
abundance: -
j_gene: TRBJ2-5
CDR3aa: CASSLAPARHPQETQYF
CDR3nt: TGTGCCAGCAGCTTAGCCCCCGCCCGACACCCCCAAGAGACCCAGTACTTC

d_gene: -
v_gene: TRBV7-8
abundance: once
j_gene: TRBJ1-3
CDR3aa: CASSLVSRGYSGNTIYF
CDR3nt: TGTGCCAGCAGCTTAGTTAGTCGGGGTTACTCTGGAAACACCATATATTTT

d_gene: -
v_gene: TRBV15
abundance: -
j_gene: TRBJ2-7
CDR3aa: CATSRGGTHTYEQYF
CDR3nt: TGTGCCACCAGCAGAGGAGGGACTCATACCTACGAGCAGTACTTC

d_gene: -
v_gene: TRBV6-1
abundance: -
j_gene: TRBJ2-3
CDR3aa: CASSGGRRDTQYF
CDR3nt: TGTGCCAGCAGCGGAGGGAGAAGGGATACGCAGTATTTT

d_gene: TRBD2
v_gene: TRBV4-1
abundance: -
j_gene: TRBJ2-1
CDR3aa: CASSLGLAGGPDYNEQFF
CDR3nt: TGCGCCAGCAGCCTCGGACTAGCGGGAGGGCCGGACTACAATGAGCAGTTCTTC

d_gene: -
v_gene: TRBV19
abundance: -
j_gene: TRBJ1-1
CDR3aa: CASSIYQGNTEAFF
CDR3nt: TGTGCCAGTAGTATCTACCAGGGGAACACTGAAGCTTTCTTT

d_gene: TRBD1
v_gene: TRBV7-2
abundance: -
j_gene: TRBJ1-1
CDR3aa: CASSSWTGPTEAFF
CDR3nt: TGTGCCAGCAGCTCCTGGACAGGCCCAACTGAAGCTTTCTTT

d_gene: -
v_gene: TRBV19
abundance: -
j_gene: TRBJ1-5
CDR3aa: CASSIGSGVLSQPQHF
CDR3nt: TGTGCCAGTAGTATAGGGTCAGGGGTTTTAAGTCAGCCCCAGCATTTT